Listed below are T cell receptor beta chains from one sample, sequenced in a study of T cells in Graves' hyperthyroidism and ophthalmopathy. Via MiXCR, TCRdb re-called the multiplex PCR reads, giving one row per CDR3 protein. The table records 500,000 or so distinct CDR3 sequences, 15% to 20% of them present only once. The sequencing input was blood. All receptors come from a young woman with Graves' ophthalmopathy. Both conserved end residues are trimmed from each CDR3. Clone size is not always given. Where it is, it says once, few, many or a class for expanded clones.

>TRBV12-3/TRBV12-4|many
ASRQDRESGTQY
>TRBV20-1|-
SGTGGDGGYT
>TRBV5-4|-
ASSLDQGLGGEQY
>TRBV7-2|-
ASRRSGSNQPQH
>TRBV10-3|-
AIGKWMGPYGYT
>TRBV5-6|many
ASSFTGPTGGNYGYT
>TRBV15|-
ATSNRGLGYT
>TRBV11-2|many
ASSFRGRATNEQF
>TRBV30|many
AWSVYRVAYEQY
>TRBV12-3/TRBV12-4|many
ASTPSDRGQETQY
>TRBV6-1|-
ASSPGPSQGYT
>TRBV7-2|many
ASSQGYGYT
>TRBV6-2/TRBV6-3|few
ASGQGLTYEQY
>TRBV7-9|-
ASSILGDTKNTEAF
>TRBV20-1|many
SARDPSGKTGYNEQF
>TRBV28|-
ASSLSGFQETQY